Listed here is a single T cell receptor beta chain. Its specificity is unknown. This entry belongs to a study of cytomegalovirus exposure and HLA in healthy donors. Study results and limitations: It was reported in a later analysis that an Asian-associated ancestry cluster showed fewer N-insertions than the roughly 670-donor mean.

Germline V gives CDR1 SGHNT, CDR2 YENEEA. The V gene lost 6 bases and the J gene lost 1 base, with 12 bases spanning the gap. The CDR3 consists of 15 residues. This PCR relied on a set of 60 Vbeta primers and 13 Jbeta primers. Libraries were prepared by immunoSEQ multiplex PCR; TCRdb keeps only in-frame clonotypes and omits some of them. The data show 120,000 to 150,000 clones, 70% to 90% seen once. This receptor was identified in a woman between 35 and 50 years old in good health and CMV-seropositive. This chain joins TRBV11-3 and TRBJ1-4, with no clear D. The specimen was PBMCs. The CDR3 nucleotides read TGTGCCAGCAGTTATTGGAGGGAAACTAATGAAAAACTGTTTTTT. Translated: CASSYWRETNEKLFF. The full variable domain, its missing parts supplied by reference TRBV11-3 and TRBJ1-4, is EAGVVQSPRYKIIEKKQPVAFWCNPISGHNTLYWYLQNLGQGPELLIRYENEEAVDDSQLPKDRFSAERLKGVDSTLKIQPAELGDSAVYLCASSYWRETNEKLFFGSGTQLSVL.